Below are 27 T cell receptor beta chains sequenced from a single sample in a study. MiXCR, run by TCRdb on the 5' RACE reads, gives a single entry per CDR3 protein. The sample has some 10,000 distinct CDR3 sequences, under 20% seen once. Cells sorted as Tregs were CD4+, CD25+ and CD127-/low. Sequencing input: Tregs sorted from a lymph node. These receptors were obtained from a female donor with breast cancer.

Many counts were recorded for this clonotype. This rearrangement joins TRBV5-5 to TRBJ1-2; possibly TRBD1 for D (6 bases). Per the germline V gene, CDR1 is SGHKS and CDR2 is YYEKEE (reference sequence). The CDR3 sequence is 14 residues long. V lost 6 bases and J 1 base, leaving 13 bases between the germline ends. The CDR3 nucleotides read TGTGCCAGCATGTGGGACAATCGTAACTATGGCTACACCTTC. It codes for CASMWDNRNYGYTF.

Details on this clonotype: A much larger clone lies a single base off, so this may be a read error. The chain's CDR3 is CATSQEDRNTGELFF. As DNA, the CDR3 is TGTGCCACCAGCCAAGAGGACCGGAACACCGGGGAGCTGTTTTTT. The chain combines TRBV4-2 with TRBJ2-2; no definite D call. Germline values: CDR1 LGHNA, CDR2 YNFKEQ. The CDR3 has 15 amino acids.

This clonotype came up a few times. The chain couples TRBV28 to TRBJ2-7; 9 bases line up with TRBD1. With 6 bases clipped from V and 4 bases from J, the junction kept 7 bases outside the gene matches. Germline values: CDR1 MDHEN, CDR2 SYDVKM. The CDR3 is 14 residues long. This CDR3 reads CASSEPGTGYEQYF. In DNA, the CDR3 is TGTGCCAGCAGCGAGCCCGGGACAGGGTACGAGCAGTACTTC.

This clonotype was seen ten or more times. The chain carries TRBV6-6 and TRBJ2-7; possibly TRBD2 for D (7 bases). The V end was cut by 2 bases, the J end by 6 bases, with 20 bases between. This CDR3 region has 16 residues. Germline CDR1 reads MNHNY; CDR2 reads SVGAGI (reference sequence). The chain's CDR3 is CASSYEPKGGLSEQYF. In DNA form, the CDR3 reads TGTGCCAGCAGTTACGAGCCGAAGGGGGGGTTGAGCGAGCAGTACTTC.

This chain joins TRBV6-6 and TRBJ2-2, with 7 bases aligning to TRBD1. The trim removed 2 bases at V and 3 bases at J, leaving 3 bases unmatched. This CDR3 is 15 amino acids long. Germline lookup yields CDR1 MNHNY and CDR2 SVGAGI (reference sequence). CDR3 protein: CASSYRQGDTGELFF. The CDR3 nucleotides read TGTGCCAGCAGTTACCGGCAGGGGGACACCGGGGAGCTGTTTTTT.

By proportion, this clonotype is medium-sized. The gene calls are TRBV3-1 and TRBJ1-4; D unresolved. The CDR3 totals 13 residues. Germline V gene sequence: CDR1 LGHDT, CDR2 YNNKEL (reference sequence). Trimming removed 2 bases at V and 8 bases at J, with 9 bases between. CDR3 sequence (DNA): TGTGCCAGCAGCCAAAATTTGGGGGAAAAACTGTTTTTT. Translation: CASSQNLGEKLFF.

This clonotype was detected many times. The rearrangement joins TRBV29-1 to TRBJ1-2, with 8 bases lining up with TRBD1. Trimming removed 4 bases from V and 4 bases from J; junction bases left unmatched: 11. There are 15 residues in the CDR3. Germline V lookup: CDR1 SQVTM, CDR2 ANQGSEA. CDR3 in DNA: TGCAGCGTTGCGACCACTCAGGGGGCTGTCTATGGCTACACCTTC. This gives the protein CSVATTQGAVYGYTF. The full variable domain, completed using reference TRBV29-1 and TRBJ1-2, is SAVISQKPSRDICQRGTSLTIQCQVDSQVTMMFWYRQQPGQSLTLIATANQGSEATYESGFVIDKFPISRPNLTFSTLTVSNMSPEDSSIYLCSVATTQGAVYGYTFGSGTRLTVV.

This clonotype was observed at least ten times. The chain recombines TRBV28 with TRBJ1-5; 7 bases align to TRBD1. CDR3 length equals 15 residues. The trim removed 6 bases at V and 6 bases at J, leaving 11 bases unmatched. Germline V CDR1 and CDR2: MDHEN, SYDVKM. CDR3 DNA sequence: TGTGCCAGCAGACCCGGGACAGATATTATTCAGCCCCAGCATTTT. Its protein is CASRPGTDIIQPQHF.

This chain uses TRBV19 with TRBJ1-6, with 9 bases matching TRBD1. V lost 4 bases to trimming and J lost 7 bases; unmatched junction nucleotides: 5. CDR3 size: 15 residues. The germline V gene has CDR1 LNHDA and CDR2 SQIVND (reference sequence). The CDR3 nucleotides read TGTGCCAGTAGTACACAGGGGGCTGGCAATTCACCCCTCCACTTT. Its translation is CASSTQGAGNSPLHF.

This clonotype has at least ten counts. The chain employs TRBV20-1 and TRBJ2-1, with D tentatively TRBD1 or TRBD2 (6 bases each). V lost 1 base and J lost 8, with 15 bases in between. CDR1 is DFQATT, CDR2 SNEGSKA, per germline (reference sequence). This CDR3 comprises 14 residues. CDR3 bases: TGCAGTGCTAGAGTGGTCGGGGGCTGGGATGAGCAGTTCTTC. Translating it yields CSARVVGGWDEQFF.

In this sample, this clonotype is medium-sized. The J gene is TRBJ1-1, the V gene TRBV7-2; D gene uncertain. CDR1 is SGHTA and CDR2 is FQGNSA in the germline V gene. The CDR3 covers 13 residues. The V and J ends lost 4 bases and 5 bases respectively, with 11 bases between them. For the CDR3, the DNA is TGTGCCAGCAGCTCCATGTATGGGACTGAAGCTTTCTTT. Encoded protein: CASSSMYGTEAFF.

This clonotype has ten or more counts. The chain uses TRBV27 and TRBJ2-1, with 10 bases fitting TRBD2. CDR1 and CDR2 (germline): MNHEY, SMNVEV (reference sequence). V was clipped by 4 bases and J by 6 bases; unmatched bases: 9. There are 16 residues in the CDR3. The CDR3 sequence is CASSSRSSGSINEQFF. CDR3 nucleotides: TGTGCCAGCAGTTCCCGATCTAGCGGGAGTATCAATGAGCAGTTCTTC.

The gene calls are TRBV18 and TRBJ2-1; D is unclear. Trimming removed 3 bases at V and 5 bases at J, with 8 bases between. Per the germline V gene, CDR1 is KGHSH and CDR2 is LQKENI. The CDR3 has 13 residues. The CDR3 is CASSPYVNNEQFF. CDR3 nucleotides: TGTGCCAGCTCACCCTACGTCAACAATGAGCAGTTCTTC.

The V gene is TRBV20-1, the J gene TRBJ1-6, with 9 nucleotides matching TRBD1. The junction had 8 bases not matched to a gene; V was cut back by 3 bases and J by 8 bases. The CDR3 loop spans 15 amino acids. Germline-derived CDR1 and CDR2 are DFQATT and SNEGSKA (reference sequence). CDR3 protein: CSASVSTGGYSPLHF. The CDR3, as DNA: TGCAGTGCTAGTGTTTCGACAGGGGGGTATTCACCCCTCCACTTT.

In this sample, this clonotype is medium-sized (0.01 to 0.1%). The chain joins TRBV6-1 to TRBJ2-7; TRBD1 matches 7 bases. With 5 bases clipped from V and 1 base from J, the junction kept 8 bases outside the gene matches. CDR1 and CDR2 from the germline V gene are MNHNS and SASEGT. This CDR3 is built from 15 residues. The CDR3 region has the DNA TGTGCCAGCAGTATCGACAGGGTGGGGTCCTACGAGCAGTACTTC. Encoded protein: CASSIDRVGSYEQYF.

A note on this clonotype: Just one base apart from a much larger clone, this may be a read error. The V call is TRBV3-1, the J call TRBJ2-7; D not resolved. Per the germline V gene, CDR1 is LGHDT and CDR2 is YNNKEL (reference sequence). This CDR3 comprises 14 residues. This CDR3 reads CVSSQEMDSYEQYF. CDR3 coding DNA: TGTGTCAGCAGCCAAGAAATGGACTCCTACGAGCAGTACTTC.

This clonotype was seen a single time. Since a much larger clone is just one base distant, this may be a read error. The chain is built from TRBV6-6 and TRBJ1-5, with unresolved D. Germline V lookup: CDR1 MNHNY, CDR2 SVGAGI (reference sequence). The CDR3 contains 15 residues. The CDR3 region is CDSSWGSNSNQPQHF. The CDR3 DNA sequence: TGTGACAGCAGTTGGGGATCCAATAGCAATCAGCCCCAGCATTTT.

There are a few counts of this clonotype. The CDR3 nucleotides read TGTGCCAGCAGGGGTCCCGGAGATACGCAGTATTTT. This translates into CASRGPGDTQYF. The genes are TRBV2 and TRBJ2-3, with D unresolved. This CDR3 is built from 12 residues. Germline V gives CDR1 SNHLY, CDR2 FYNNEI. Trimming cost V 6 bases and J 5 bases, with 9 bases left between them.

This clonotype occurred many times. The V gene is TRBV6-4, the J gene TRBJ2-1, with 10 bases lining up with TRBD1. V was pared by 4 bases and J by 9 bases, with 6 bases of the junction left unmatched. This CDR3 has 14 residues. Germline V gives CDR1 MRHNA, CDR2 SNTAGT. DNA for the CDR3: TGTGCCAGCAGTGCGGGACAGGGGATGGGTGAGCAGTTCTTC. Amino acid sequence: CASSAGQGMGEQFF.

This clonotype is judged medium-sized. This chain connects TRBV27 to TRBJ2-7, with D maybe TRBD1 (5 bases). Germline values: CDR1 MNHEY, CDR2 SMNVEV (reference sequence). V dropped 4 bases and J dropped 3 bases, with 10 bases sitting between them. This CDR3 is 13 amino acids long. The CDR3 here is CASSSYRIYEQYF. In DNA, the CDR3 is TGTGCCAGCAGTTCCTACAGGATCTACGAGCAGTACTTC.

This clonotype counts as medium-sized (0.01 to 0.1%). J is TRBJ2-2 and V is TRBV5-1; D might be TRBD2 (5 bases). This CDR3 comprises 16 residues. Per the germline V gene, CDR1 is SGHRS and CDR2 is YFSETQ. The V end was cut by 1 base, the J end by 0 bases, with 10 bases between. The CDR3 loop reads CASSLFSGTNTGELFF. The CDR3 nucleotides read TGCGCCAGCAGCTTGTTTTCCGGGACGAACACCGGGGAGCTGTTTTTT.

Details on this clonotype: Just one base apart from a much larger clone, this may be a read error. The CDR3 loop is CASSEGLAWPGELFF. CDR3 coding DNA: TGTGCCAGCAGTGAAGGACTAGCGTGGCCCGGGGAGCTGTTTTTT. The chain is built from TRBV6-1 and TRBJ2-2; TRBD2 matches 8 bases. The V gene end was trimmed by 1 base and the J gene end by 6 bases; junction bases not matched to a gene: 4. Germline V CDR1 and CDR2: MNHNS, SASEGT. The CDR3 consists of 15 residues.

This clonotype was detected many times. The chain uses TRBV4-2 and TRBJ1-4, with D maybe TRBD1 (5 bases). The germline gives CDR1 LGHNA, CDR2 YNFKEQ. The CDR3 runs 14 residues. Deletions cut 1 base from V and 9 bases from J, with 12 bases between. In DNA form, the CDR3 reads TGTGCCAGCAGCCAAGTGGGGCAGGTCAAAAAACTGTTTTTT. Translating it yields CASSQVGQVKKLFF.

In this sample, this clonotype turned up many times. The conserved phenylalanine or tryptophan normally closing the CDR3 is absent here, so this likely arose from a read error. The chain carries TRBV29-1 and TRBJ1-1; the D gene is possibly TRBD1 (6 bases). From germline, CDR1 is SQVTM and CDR2 ANQGSEA. V was pared by 5 bases and J by 5 bases, with 12 bases between. The CDR3 is 12 residues long. The CDR3 loop is CSVFSQGTEAFI. As DNA, the CDR3 is TGCAGCGTTTTCTCCCAGGGGACTGAAGCTTTCATT.

By share of the sample, this clonotype is medium-sized. The gene calls are TRBV12-3 or TRBV12-4 and TRBJ1-5, with 7 positions matching TRBD1. The CDR3 covers 16 residues. V shed 7 bases, J shed 2 bases, and the junction held 11 bases outside the gene matches. DNA for the CDR3: TGTGCCAGCACAGGGGGGGGAGGAAGTGGCAATCAGCCCCAGCATTTT. Translation gives CASTGGGGSGNQPQHF.

This clonotype was seen many times. The genes are TRBV11-2 and TRBJ1-2, with TRBD1 matching 9 bases. With V trimmed by 3 bases and J by 14 bases, 16 bases remained unmatched. Germline lookup yields CDR1 SGHAT and CDR2 FQNNGV. The CDR3 length is 15 residues. The CDR3 here is CASSFTGGQGSLGTF. The CDR3 bases are TGTGCCAGCAGCTTTACGGGGGGACAGGGATCGCTTGGGACCTTC.

This clonotype has at least ten counts. The rearrangement links TRBV4-1 to TRBJ2-7; D perhaps matches TRBD2 (5 bases). Trimming removed 2 bases from V and 5 bases from J, with 13 bases in between. Germline V gene data show CDR1 as MGHRA and CDR2 as YSYEKL. The CDR3 spans 14 residues. The CDR3 region is CASSQPSVGDEQYF. The CDR3 DNA follows: TGCGCCAGCAGCCAACCCTCGGTCGGGGACGAGCAGTACTTC.